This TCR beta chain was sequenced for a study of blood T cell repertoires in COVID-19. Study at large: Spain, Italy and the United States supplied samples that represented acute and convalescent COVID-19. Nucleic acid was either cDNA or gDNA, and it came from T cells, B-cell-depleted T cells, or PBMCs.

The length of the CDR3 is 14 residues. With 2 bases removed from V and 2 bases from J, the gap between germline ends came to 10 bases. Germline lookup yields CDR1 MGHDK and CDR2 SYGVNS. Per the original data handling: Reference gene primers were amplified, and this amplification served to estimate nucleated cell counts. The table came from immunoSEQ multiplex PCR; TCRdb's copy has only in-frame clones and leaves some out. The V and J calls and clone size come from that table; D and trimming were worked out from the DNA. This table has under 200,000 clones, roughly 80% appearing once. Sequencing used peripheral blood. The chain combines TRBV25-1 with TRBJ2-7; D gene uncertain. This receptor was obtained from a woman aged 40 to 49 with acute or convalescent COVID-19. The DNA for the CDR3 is TGTGCCAGCAGTGAACAGGCGCCAACCTACGAGCAGTACTTC. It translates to CASSEQAPTYEQYF.